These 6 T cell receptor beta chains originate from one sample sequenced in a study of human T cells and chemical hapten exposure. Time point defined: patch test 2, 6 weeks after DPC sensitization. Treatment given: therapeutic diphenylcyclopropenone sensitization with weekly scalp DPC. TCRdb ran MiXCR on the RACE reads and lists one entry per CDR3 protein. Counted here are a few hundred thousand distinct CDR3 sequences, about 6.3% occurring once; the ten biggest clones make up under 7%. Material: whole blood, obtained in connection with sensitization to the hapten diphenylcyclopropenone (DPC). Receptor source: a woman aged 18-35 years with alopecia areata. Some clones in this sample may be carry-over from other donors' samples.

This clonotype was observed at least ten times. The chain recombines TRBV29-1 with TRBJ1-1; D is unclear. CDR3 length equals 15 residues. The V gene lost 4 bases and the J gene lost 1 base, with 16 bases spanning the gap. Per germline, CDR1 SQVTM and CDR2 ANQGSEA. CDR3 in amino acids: CSVAVVIGRNTEAFF. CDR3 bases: TGCAGCGTTGCCGTTGTTATAGGGAGGAACACTGAAGCTTTCTTT.

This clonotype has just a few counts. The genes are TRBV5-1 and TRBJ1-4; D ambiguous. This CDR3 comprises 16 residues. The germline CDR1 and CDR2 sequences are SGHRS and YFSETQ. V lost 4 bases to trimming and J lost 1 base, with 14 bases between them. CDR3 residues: CASSPLPAGTNEKLFF. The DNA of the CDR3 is TGCGCCAGCAGCCCCCTTCCGGCAGGAACTAATGAAAAACTGTTTTTT.

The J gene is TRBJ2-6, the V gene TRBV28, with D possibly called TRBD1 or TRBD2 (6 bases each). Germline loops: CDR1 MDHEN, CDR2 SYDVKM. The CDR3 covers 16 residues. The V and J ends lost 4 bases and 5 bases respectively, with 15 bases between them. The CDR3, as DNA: TGTGCCAGCAGTTCCTCGGGGGCCTTCAGGGCCAACGTCCTGACTTTC. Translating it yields CASSSSGAFRANVLTF.

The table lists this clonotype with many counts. The CDR3: CASSEGTGGNQPQHF. CDR3 coding DNA: TGTGCCAGCAGTGAAGGGACAGGGGGCAATCAGCCCCAGCATTTT. This chain joins TRBV2 and TRBJ1-5; 9 positions agree with TRBD1. Germline values: CDR1 SNHLY, CDR2 FYNNEI. This CDR3 is built from 15 residues. The J segment lost 2 bases and the V segment lost 1 base, leaving 0 bases of the junction unmatched. Full variable domain (outside the CDR3, taken from reference TRBV2 and TRBJ1-5): EPEVTQTPSHQVTQMGQEVILRCVPISNHLYFYWYRQILGQKVEFLVSFYNNEISEKSEIFDDQFSVERPDGSNFTLKIRSTKLEDSAMYFCASSEGTGGNQPQHFGDGTRLSIL.

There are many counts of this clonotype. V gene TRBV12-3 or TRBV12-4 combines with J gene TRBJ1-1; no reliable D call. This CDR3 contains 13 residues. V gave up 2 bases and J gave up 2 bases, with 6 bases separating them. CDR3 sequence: CASSLPLNTEAFF. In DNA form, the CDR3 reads TGTGCCAGCAGTTTACCGCTTAACACTGAAGCTTTCTTT.

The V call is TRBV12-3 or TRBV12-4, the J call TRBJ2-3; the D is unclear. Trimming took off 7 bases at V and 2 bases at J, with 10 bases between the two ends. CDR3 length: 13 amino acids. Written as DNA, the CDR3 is TGTGCCAGCATGACCCGAAACACAGATACGCAGTATTTT. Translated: CASMTRNTDTQYF.